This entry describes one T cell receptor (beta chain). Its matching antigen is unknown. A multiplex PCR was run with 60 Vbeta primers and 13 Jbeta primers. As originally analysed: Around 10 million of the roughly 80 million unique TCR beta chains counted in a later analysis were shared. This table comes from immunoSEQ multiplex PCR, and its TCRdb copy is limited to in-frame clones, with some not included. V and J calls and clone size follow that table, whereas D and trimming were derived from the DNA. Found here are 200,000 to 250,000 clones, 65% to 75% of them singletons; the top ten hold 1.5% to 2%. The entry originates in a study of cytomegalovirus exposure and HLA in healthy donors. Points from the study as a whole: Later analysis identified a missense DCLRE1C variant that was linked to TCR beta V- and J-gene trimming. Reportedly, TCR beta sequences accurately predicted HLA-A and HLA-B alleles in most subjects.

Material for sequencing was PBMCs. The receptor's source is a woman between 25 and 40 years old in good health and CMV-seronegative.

The CDR3 reads CASSLARNTGELFF. The CDR3 coding sequence is TGTGCCAGCAGCTTGGCTCGGAACACCGGGGAGCTGTTTTTT. The chain recombines TRBV5-6 with TRBJ2-2; D remains unclear. V was shortened by 0 bases and J by 1 base, with 4 bases between the two germline ends. The CDR3 is made up of 14 amino acids. Per the germline V gene, CDR1 is SGHDT and CDR2 is YYEEEE.